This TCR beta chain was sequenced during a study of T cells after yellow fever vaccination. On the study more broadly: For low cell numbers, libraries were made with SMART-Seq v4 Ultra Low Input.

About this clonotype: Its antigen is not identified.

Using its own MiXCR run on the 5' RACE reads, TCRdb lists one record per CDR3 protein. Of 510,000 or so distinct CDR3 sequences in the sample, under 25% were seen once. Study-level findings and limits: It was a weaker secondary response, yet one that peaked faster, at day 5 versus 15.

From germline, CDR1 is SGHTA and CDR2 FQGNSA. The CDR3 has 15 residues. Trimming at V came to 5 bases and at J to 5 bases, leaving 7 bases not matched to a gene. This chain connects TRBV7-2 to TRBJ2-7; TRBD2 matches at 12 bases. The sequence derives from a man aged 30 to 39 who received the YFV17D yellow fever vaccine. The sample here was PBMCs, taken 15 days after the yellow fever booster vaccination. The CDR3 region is CASSLWTSGANEQYF. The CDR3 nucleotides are TGTGCCAGCAGCCTCTGGACTAGCGGGGCGAACGAGCAGTACTTC. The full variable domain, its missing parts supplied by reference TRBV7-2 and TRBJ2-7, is GAGVSQSPSNKVTEKGKDVELRCDPISGHTALYWYRQSLGQGLEFLIYFQGNSAPDKSGLPSDRFSAERTGGSVSTLTIQRTQQEDSAVYLCASSLWTSGANEQYFGPGTRLTVT.